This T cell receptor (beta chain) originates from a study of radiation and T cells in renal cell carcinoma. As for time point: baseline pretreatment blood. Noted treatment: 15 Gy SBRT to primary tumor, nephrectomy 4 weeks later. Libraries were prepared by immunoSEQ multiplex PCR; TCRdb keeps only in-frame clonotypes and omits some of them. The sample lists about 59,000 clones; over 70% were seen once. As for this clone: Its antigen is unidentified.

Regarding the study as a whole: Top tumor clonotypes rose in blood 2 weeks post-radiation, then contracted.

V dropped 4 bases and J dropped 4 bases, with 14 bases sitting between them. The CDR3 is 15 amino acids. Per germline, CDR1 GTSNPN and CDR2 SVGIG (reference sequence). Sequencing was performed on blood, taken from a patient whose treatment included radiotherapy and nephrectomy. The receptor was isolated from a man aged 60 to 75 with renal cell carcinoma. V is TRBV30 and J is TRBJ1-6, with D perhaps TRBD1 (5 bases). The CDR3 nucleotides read TGTGCCTGGACCAAAGGGTCAGGGTATAATTCACCCCTCCACTTT. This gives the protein CAWTKGSGYNSPLHF.